These T cell receptor beta chains were read from a single sample in a study of CD8 T cells in Susac syndrome. TCRdb re-called the immunoSEQ multiplex PCR reads through MiXCR, storing one row per CDR3 protein. The sample has 150,000 or so distinct CDR3 sequences; more than 90% are singletons. Sequencing was performed on CD4+ T cells from PBMCs. The origin of the receptors is a human donor in good health. The CDR3 runs from the conserved cysteine through the conserved F or W. A D gene is named only where the DNA matches it firmly. Some rows have no size entry. The others give once, few or many, or a class for an expanded clone.

v_call	clone_size	j_call	d_call	cdr3_aa	cdr3_nt
TRBV3-1	-	TRBJ1-2	TRBD1	CASSQELFFGDRIDYGYTF	TGTGCCAGCAGCCAAGAGTTGTTCTTTGGGGACAGGATAGACTATGGCTACACCTTC
TRBV9	-	TRBJ1-2	-	CASSPGDANYGYTF	TGTGCCAGCAGCCCTGGGGACGCGAACTATGGCTACACCTTC
TRBV7-2	-	TRBJ2-1	-	CASSLVGGVSNEQFF	TGTGCCAGCAGCTTAGTAGGGGGGGTCTCCAATGAGCAGTTCTTC
TRBV9	-	TRBJ1-1	TRBD1	CASSSGDRGVTEAFF	TGTGCCAGCAGCTCCGGAGACAGGGGGGTCACTGAAGCTTTCTTT
TRBV27	-	TRBJ2-1	-	CASTPGLYNEQFF	TGTGCCAGCACCCCAGGGCTTTACAATGAGCAGTTCTTC
TRBV12-3/TRBV12-4	-	TRBJ1-4	-	CASATANEKLFF	TGTGCCAGCGCGACGGCGAATGAAAAACTGTTTTTT
TRBV9	-	TRBJ2-7	-	CASSVDQYPYEQYF	TGTGCCAGCAGCGTAGATCAGTATCCCTACGAGCAGTACTTC
TRBV20-1	-	TRBJ2-1	-	CSARVTLWEQFF	TGCAGTGCTAGAGTAACACTGTGGGAGCAGTTCTTC
TRBV19	-	TRBJ2-1	TRBD2	CASSFREGGAYNEQFF	TGTGCCAGTAGTTTCCGGGAGGGGGGCGCGTACAATGAGCAGTTCTTC
TRBV29-1	-	TRBJ1-4	-	CSIKQKGFYEKLFF	TGCAGCATCAAACAAAAGGGCTTCTATGAAAAACTGTTTTTT
TRBV9	-	TRBJ2-5	-	CASSPLLGGDKTQYF	TGTGCCAGCAGCCCCCTTTTGGGCGGGGACAAGACCCAGTACTTC
TRBV2	-	TRBJ2-7	-	CASTVFYEQYF	TGTGCCAGCACCGTTTTCTACGAGCAGTACTTC
TRBV3-1	-	TRBJ1-6	-	CASSQGNDASPLHF	TGTGCCAGCAGCCAAGGGAACGACGCTTCACCCCTCCACTTT
TRBV20-1	-	TRBJ1-5	-	CSAWRGEAQHF	TGCAGTGCTTGGAGGGGGGAGGCCCAGCATTTT
TRBV5-1	-	TRBJ2-3	-	CASTVGADTQYF	TGCGCCAGCACCGTCGGGGCAGATACGCAGTATTTT
TRBV7-9	-	TRBJ2-3	-	CASSLAEQTDTQYF	TGTGCCAGCAGCTTAGCGGAACAGACAGATACGCAGTATTTT
TRBV12-3/TRBV12-4	few	TRBJ1-2	TRBD1	CASSADRGNYGYTF	TGTGCCAGCAGCGCGGACAGGGGCAACTATGGCTACACCTTC
TRBV23-1	-	TRBJ2-5	-	CASSSPGLETQYF	TGCGCCAGCAGTAGTCCGGGGCTGGAGACCCAGTACTTC
TRBV2	-	TRBJ2-7	TRBD2	CASSDGLASAYEQYF	TGTGCCAGCAGTGATGGACTAGCGTCCGCCTACGAGCAGTACTTC
TRBV15	-	TRBJ1-2	-	CATSKQGRGGYTF	TGTGCCACCAGCAAACAGGGTCGGGGAGGCTACACCTTC
TRBV3-1	-	TRBJ2-7	-	CASSPLAGREQYF	TGTGCCAGCAGCCCTCTGGCGGGTCGGGAGCAGTACTTC
TRBV5-6	-	TRBJ2-7	-	CASSPQAGNDEQYF	TGTGCCAGCAGCCCCCAGGCAGGGAACGACGAGCAGTACTTC
TRBV29-1	-	TRBJ1-2	-	CSAKRGDRYGYTF	TGCAGCGCCAAAAGGGGGGACCGCTATGGCTACACCTTC
TRBV28	-	TRBJ1-2	-	CAVLRRDNYGYTF	TGTGCCGTCCTACGACGGGATAACTATGGCTACACCTTC
TRBV2	-	TRBJ2-1	TRBD2	CASNGGGSTYNEQFF	TGTGCCAGCAACGGCGGGGGGAGTACCTACAATGAGCAGTTCTTC
TRBV29-1	-	TRBJ1-1	-	CSGRFNTEAFF	TGCAGCGGTAGATTTAACACTGAAGCTTTCTTT
TRBV7-2	-	TRBJ2-5	TRBD2	CASSLSGGYQETQYF	TGTGCCAGCAGCCTTAGCGGGGGGTACCAAGAGACCCAGTACTTC
TRBV4-3	-	TRBJ2-5	TRBD1	CASSQVGTDQETQYF	TGCGCCAGCAGCCAAGTCGGGACAGACCAAGAGACCCAGTACTTC
TRBV7-9	-	TRBJ2-3	TRBD2	CASSFLRLAGGSEDTQYF	TGTGCCAGCAGCTTCCTACGACTAGCGGGGGGGAGCGAAGATACGCAGTATTTT
TRBV5-1	once	TRBJ1-2	TRBD1	CASSSPGQGAGGYTF	TGCGCCAGCAGCTCCCCGGGACAGGGGGCAGGAGGCTACACCTTC
TRBV20-1	-	TRBJ2-3	TRBD2	CSALSGLAGGASTDTQYF	TGCAGTGCTCTTTCCGGACTAGCGGGGGGGGCTAGCACAGATACGCAGTATTTT
TRBV4-3	-	TRBJ1-2	-	CASSQVSGYNYGYTF	TGCGCCAGCAGCCAAGTCTCGGGGTACAACTATGGCTACACCTTC
TRBV5-1	-	TRBJ1-5	TRBD1	CASRGGGGEGNQPQHF	TGCGCCAGCAGGGGTGGAGGGGGCGAGGGCAATCAGCCCCAGCATTTT
TRBV12-3/TRBV12-4	-	TRBJ2-7	-	CASSFRTAKSYEQYF	TGTGCCAGCAGCTTCCGGACTGCTAAGTCCTACGAGCAGTACTTC
TRBV20-1	-	TRBJ1-5	-	CSARGASGVQPQHF	TGCAGTGCTAGAGGTGCCTCCGGGGTTCAGCCCCAGCATTTT
TRBV20-1	-	TRBJ1-1	-	CSARSRNTEAFF	TGCAGTGCTAGATCAAGGAACACTGAAGCTTTCTTT
TRBV12-3/TRBV12-4	-	TRBJ2-3	-	CASRITDTQYF	TGTGCCAGCCGTATTACAGATACGCAGTATTTT